These T cell receptor beta chains were read from a single sample in a study of blood T cell repertoires in COVID-19. TCRdb keeps only in-frame clones here, not all; method: immunoSEQ multiplex PCR. The sample has about 97,000 clones, nearly 90% seen once. What was sequenced was peripheral blood. The receptor source for this set is a man aged 45-65 years with active COVID-19. Both conserved end residues are part of each CDR3. Each record gives: clone size, J gene, CDR3 length, D gene, V gene, CDR3 DNA, CDR3 protein. D genes are given only for firm matches. Size is omitted from some rows. Given values are once, few, many or a class for expanded clones.

>.|TRBJ2-7|15|TRBD2|TRBV19
TGTGCCAGTAGTCCCCGAAGCGGGGGGGCTTACGAGCAGTACTTC
CASSPRSGGAYEQYF
>once|TRBJ2-7|15|.|TRBV5-6
TGTGCCAGCAGCTTGATTGACACTCCAACCTACGAGCAGTACTTC
CASSLIDTPTYEQYF
>.|TRBJ2-7|10|.|TRBV2
TGTGCCAGCACCCGAGGCGGGCAGTACTTC
CASTRGGQYF
>.|TRBJ2-7|14|TRBD2|TRBV6-6
TGTGCCAGCAGTTACTCCGGGACTAAGGCTGCGCAGTACTTC
CASSYSGTKAAQYF
>.|TRBJ1-2|18|TRBD1|TRBV27
TGTGCCAGCACTCCCTCGACAGGGACCTTAGGAGGGAACTATGGCTACACCTTC
CASTPSTGTLGGNYGYTF
>.|TRBJ1-2|14|.|TRBV19
TGTGCCAGTAGTAGGGACGCGGGAAACTATGGCTACACCTTC
CASSRDAGNYGYTF
>.|TRBJ2-7|14|TRBD2|TRBV18
TGTGCCAGCTCCATTAGCGGGAGCTCGGGGGAGCAGTACTTC
CASSISGSSGEQYF
>.|TRBJ2-6|14|.|TRBV30
TGTGCCTGGAGGCGGGGGACAGGGGCCAACGTCCTGACTTTC
CAWRRGTGANVLTF
>.|TRBJ2-6|17|.|TRBV11-2
TGTGCCAGCCGCCGGGAGTCCTTCAGCTCTGGGGCCAACGTCCTGACTTTC
CASRRESFSSGANVLTF
>.|TRBJ1-1|13|.|TRBV5-1
TGCGCCAGCAGATCAATGGACGGGGGAGAAGCTTTCTTT
CASRSMDGGEAFF
>.|TRBJ1-1|13|TRBD1|TRBV27
TGTGCCAGCAGTTACAACGACAGGGCATGGGCTTTCTTT
CASSYNDRAWAFF
>.|TRBJ2-3|14|TRBD1|TRBV28
TGTGCCAGCAGTGCCGGACAGGTCAAGGGTACGCAGTATTTT
CASSAGQVKGTQYF
>once|TRBJ1-2|14|.|TRBV5-4
TGTGCCAGCAGCAATGTCCGGGAAGGCTATGGCTACACCTTC
CASSNVREGYGYTF
>few|TRBJ2-1|15|TRBD2|TRBV19
TGTGCCAGTAGGAGACTAGCGGGAGATATCAGTGAGCAGTTCTTC
CASRRLAGDISEQFF
>few|TRBJ1-2|14|TRBD1|TRBV7-9
TGTGCCAGCAGCCCCGGGACAGGGTTTGAGGGCTACACCTTC
CASSPGTGFEGYTF
>.|TRBJ1-6|14|.|TRBV18
TGTGCCAGCTCATATCAGGGCTATAATTCACCCCTCCACTTT
CASSYQGYNSPLHF
>once|TRBJ2-7|14|.|TRBV7-6
TGTGCCAGCAGCTTAAGCAGCGGCACCTACGAGCAGTACTTC
CASSLSSGTYEQYF
>.|TRBJ1-5|13|TRBD1|TRBV19
TGTGCCAGTAGTCGGGACAGGGGTCAGCCCCAGCATTTT
CASSRDRGQPQHF
>.|TRBJ1-6|14|.|TRBV2
TGTGCCAGCAACGAGGAACGCTATAATTCACCCCTCCACTTT
CASNEERYNSPLHF
>.|TRBJ2-2|15|.|TRBV7-8
TGTGCCAGCAGCGGGGACTTCAAGAACACCGGGGAGCTGTTTTTT
CASSGDFKNTGELFF
>once|TRBJ2-5|14|TRBD2|TRBV9
TGTGCCAGCAGCGGAGGACTAGCTAGGGAGACCCAGTACTTC
CASSGGLARETQYF
>.|TRBJ2-7|15|TRBD2|TRBV28
TGTGCCACTACTAGAGGCGGGACTAGTAGGGGGGAGCAGTACTTC
CATTRGGTSRGEQYF
>.|TRBJ1-1|13|.|TRBV4-3
TGCGCCAGCAGCGTCGAGGAGAACACTGAAGCTTTCTTT
CASSVEENTEAFF
>.|TRBJ1-2|15|.|TRBV9
TGTGCCAGCAGCGTAGGAAAGCTAGCTAACTATGGCTACACCTTC
CASSVGKLANYGYTF
>few|TRBJ1-1|13|.|TRBV4-2
TGTGCCAGCAGCCAAGAAACGAGCGGGACAGCTTTCTTT
CASSQETSGTAFF
>.|TRBJ1-5|12|.|TRBV6-1
TGTGCCAGCAGTGATCGGAATCAGCCCCAGCATTTT
CASSDRNQPQHF
>.|TRBJ2-1|13|TRBD2|TRBV29-1
TGCAGCGTTGGTAGCGGGGGGGCTTATGAGCAGTTCTTC
CSVGSGGAYEQFF
>.|TRBJ1-2|13|TRBD1|TRBV19
TGTGCCAGTGCCCAGGACAGGCAAATTGACTACACCTTC
CASAQDRQIDYTF
>.|TRBJ2-7|13|TRBD1|TRBV7-9
TGTGCCAGCAGCGAGTCAGGGGGCTACGAGCAGTACTTC
CASSESGGYEQYF
>.|TRBJ2-5|15|.|TRBV15
TGTGCCACCAGCAGAGATAGGGTACAGGGCGAGACCCAGTACTTC
CATSRDRVQGETQYF
>.|TRBJ2-1|16|TRBD2|TRBV15
TGTGCCACCAGCAGAGCACTAGCGGGGGGCTCAGATGAGCAGTTCTTC
CATSRALAGGSDEQFF
>.|TRBJ2-2|14|.|TRBV4-1
TGCGCCAGCAGCCAAGGGCACCGTACCGGGGAGCTGTTTTTT
CASSQGHRTGELFF
>.|TRBJ1-2|16|.|TRBV5-1
TGCGCCAGCAGCTTGGATGGGGGGTCGCTTGGGTATGGCTACACCTTC
CASSLDGGSLGYGYTF
>.|TRBJ2-3|16|TRBD1|TRBV29-1
TGCAGCGCCCTACTCGATTGGGACAGGGGTTCAGATACGCAGTATTTT
CSALLDWDRGSDTQYF
>.|TRBJ1-6|14|TRBD1|TRBV6-4
TGTGCCAGCAGAGAGACAGGGGCCGGGTCACCCCTCCACTTT
CASRETGAGSPLHF
>.|TRBJ1-2|14|.|TRBV19
TGTGCCAGTAGTGTTCAGGGTACGAAGAATGGCTACACCTTC
CASSVQGTKNGYTF
>once|TRBJ2-2|15|TRBD2|TRBV10-3
TGTGCCATCTGGACTAGCGGGGGATCTACCGGGGAGCTGTTTTTT
CAIWTSGGSTGELFF
>.|TRBJ1-4|14|.|TRBV11-2
TGTGCCAGCAGCTTTCGACCGGAGAGTGAAAAACTGTTTTTT
CASSFRPESEKLFF
>.|TRBJ1-5|15|TRBD1|TRBV6-2/TRBV6-3
TGTGCCAGCAACCCCGGGACAGACTTCAATCAGCCCCAGCATTTT
CASNPGTDFNQPQHF
>.|TRBJ1-1|18|TRBD1|TRBV7-6
TGTGCCAGCGCTCACCCCCGGGACAGAAAGAAGGAGAACACTGAAGCTTTCTTT
CASAHPRDRKKENTEAFF
>few|TRBJ2-5|15|TRBD1|TRBV27
TGTGCCAGCAATCCAGGACAGGGGGCCAGAGAGACCCAGTACTTC
CASNPGQGARETQYF
>.|TRBJ2-3|11|.|TRBV20-1
TGCAGTGGGGCTAGCACAGATACGCAGTATTTT
CSGASTDTQYF
>few|TRBJ1-1|14|.|TRBV5-1
TGCGCCAGCAGCTCAAACCAGGGCACCACTGAAGCTTTCTTT
CASSSNQGTTEAFF
>.|TRBJ2-7|14|.|TRBV27
TGTGCCAGCAGTCCCCGGCCCAATCTGAGGGAGCAGTACTTC
CASSPRPNLREQYF
>.|TRBJ1-1|13|.|TRBV2
TGTGCCAGCAGTGCCGGGGAGAACACTGAAGCTTTCTTT
CASSAGENTEAFF
>.|TRBJ2-2|17|.|TRBV7-2
TGTGCCAGCAGCTTAGAATACGGGATGGTGAACACCGGGGAGCTGTTTTTT
CASSLEYGMVNTGELFF
>.|TRBJ2-1|14|.|TRBV5-4
TGTGCCAGCAGCGTAGATGGACTGAACAATGAGCAGTTCTTC
CASSVDGLNNEQFF
>.|TRBJ2-3|12|.|TRBV7-6
TGTGCCAGCAGCTCCGCACTAGATACGCAGTATTTT
CASSSALDTQYF
>.|TRBJ2-7|11|.|TRBV2
TGTGCCAGCGCTGGGACTCCCCGTTCGTACTTC
CASAGTPRSYF
>.|TRBJ2-6|17|TRBD1|TRBV5-7
TGTGCCAGCAGCTGGGACAGGGGATTCCGTGGGGCCAACGTCCTGACTTTC
CASSWDRGFRGANVLTF